This T cell receptor (beta chain) comes out of a study of post-analysis software for immune sequencing data. Whole-study results and caveats: In patients, five or six TRBV segments were more frequent than in controls, with TRBV5-6, TRBV5-1 and TRBV20-1 among them.

Unique molecular identifiers were carried by the TCR beta cDNA libraries. TCRdb redid the calling of the PCR reads with MiXCR, one entry per CDR3 protein. The sample carries roughly 800,000 distinct CDR3 sequences, roughly 29% recorded once. This clonotype was counted many times. Its antigen is unknown. CDR1 and CDR2 from the germline V gene are SGHTA and FQGNSA. This CDR3 has 14 amino acids. Trimming removed 4 bases at V and 1 base at J, with 10 bases between. Sequenced input: blood. The receptor was isolated from a girl aged 5-17 years with multiple sclerosis. The V and J genes are TRBV7-2 and TRBJ2-5, with D unclear. This CDR3 reads CASSSRASQETQYF. The CDR3 nucleotides are TGTGCCAGCAGCTCCCGGGCGTCCCAAGAGACCCAGTACTTC.